The source of this T cell receptor (beta chain) is a study of cytomegalovirus exposure and HLA in healthy donors. Whole-study context: The 550 to 800 first-cohort repertoires and the approximately 110 validation repertoires shared the same platform, a later analysis reported.

As concerns this clone: Antigen specificity is unknown.

Generated by immunoSEQ multiplex PCR, the TCRdb table keeps only in-frame clones and is missing some. Among some 310,000 clones listed, roughly 87% were seen once. Study-wide results and limits: Subsequent analysis of the roughly 120 validation repertoires found a tendency for first-cohort TCR clusters to co-occur. The authors enumerated around 150 TCR beta chains as linked to cytomegalovirus.

The donors were members of the roughly 130-subject validation cohort (separate from the roughly 660-subject first cohort). V was trimmed by 4 bases and J by 5 bases, leaving 20 bases between them. The CDR3 runs to 16 residues. Germline CDR1 and CDR2: MGHRA and YSYEKL. The sequence was obtained from a man aged 30 to 39 in good health and CMV-seronegative. Sequenced: PBMCs. The genes are TRBV4-1 and TRBJ2-5; the D gene is possibly TRBD1 (6 bases). The CDR3 DNA follows: TGCGCCAGCAGCCCAGGGGTAAGGGCCTCTGGGGAGACCCAGTACTTC. Encoded protein: CASSPGVRASGETQYF.